This TCR beta chain appears in the sequencing data of a study of blood T cell repertoires in COVID-19. The overall study: Sites across the United States, Italy and Spain contributed samples from acute and convalescent COVID-19. T cells, B-cell-depleted T cells, or PBMCs supplied cDNA or gDNA.

Only in-frame clones appear in the TCRdb table, and some are missing; sequencing was by immunoSEQ multiplex PCR. This table has about 75,000 clones, around 90% appearing once. Looked up from germline, CDR1 is MDHEN and CDR2 is SYDVKM. V was clipped by 5 bases and J by 3 bases; unmatched bases: 13. The length of the CDR3 is 17 residues. This clone has just a few counts. What was sequenced was peripheral blood. The receptor was derived from a human donor in a cohort sampled during active COVID-19. The chain carries TRBV28 and TRBJ1-1, with 9 bases lining up with TRBD1. CDR3 nucleotide sequence: TGTGCCAGCAGTACCTCGGGACAGGGTCTTTCGGACACTGAAGCTTTCTTT. Protein: CASSTSGQGLSDTEAFF. The full variable domain, with the rest looked up from reference TRBV28 and TRBJ1-1, is DVKVTQSSRYLVKRTGEKVFLECVQDMDHENMFWYRQDPGLGLRLIYFSYDVKMKEKGDIPEGYSVSREKKERFSLILESASTNQTSMYLCASSTSGQGLSDTEAFFGQGTRLTVV.